One and the same sample provided the 27 T cell receptor beta chains below, sequenced in a study of cytomegalovirus exposure and HLA in healthy donors. With 60 Vbeta and 13 Jbeta primers, the PCR was carried out. Some clones are missing from TCRdb's copy, which holds only in-frame ones; the method was immunoSEQ multiplex PCR. Of over 85,000 clones listed, nearly 65% are singletons. Sample: PBMCs. These TCRs come from a human donor in good health.

The genes are TRBV6-1 and TRBJ1-4; a weak D match, TRBD1 (5 bases). Germline assignment: CDR1 MNHNS and CDR2 SASEGT. The ends were cut back, 2 bases at V and 2 bases at J, with 9 bases in the middle. This CDR3 contains 15 residues. The CDR3 nucleotides are TGTGCCAGCAGTGAAATTGGGGGGACTAATGAAAAACTGTTTTTT. It translates to CASSEIGGTNEKLFF.

V gene TRBV19 combines with J gene TRBJ2-1, with TRBD1 matching 9 bases. This CDR3 is 13 amino acids long. Germline V gene data show CDR1 as LNHDA and CDR2 as SQIVND (reference sequence). V dropped 10 bases and J dropped 10; count of bases not matched to a gene: 11. CDR3 sequence reads: CATITGQGTEQFF. CDR3 bases: TGTGCCACTATAACGGGACAGGGCACCGAGCAGTTCTTC.

This sequence joins TRBV28 and TRBJ2-3; 10 bases are shared with TRBD2. Germline CDR1 and CDR2: MDHEN and SYDVKM. This CDR3 is built from 16 residues. V lost 5 bases to trimming and J lost 5 bases; unmatched junction nucleotides: 10. This CDR3 is CASSGTSAIMGDTQYF. The CDR3 coding sequence is TGTGCCAGCAGTGGGACTAGCGCAATAATGGGAGATACGCAGTATTTT.

V gene TRBV15 combines with J gene TRBJ1-5; D might be TRBD1 (6 bases). Trimming shortened V by 5 bases and J by 6 bases, and 20 bases separated the two germline ends. Germline V gene sequence: CDR1 LNHNV, CDR2 YYDKDF (reference sequence). This CDR3 spans 16 amino acids. The CDR3 sequence: CATSGHGAGGRQPQHF. For the CDR3, the DNA is TGTGCCACCAGCGGGCATGGGGCGGGGGGCCGTCAGCCCCAGCATTTT.

The chain links TRBV4-2 to TRBJ2-1, with D maybe TRBD2 (6 bases). Germline-derived CDR1 and CDR2 are LGHNA and YNFKEQ. The CDR3 runs to 15 residues. Deletions cut 1 base from V and 2 bases from J, with 9 bases between. CDR3 residues: CASSQGPSAYNEQFF. CDR3 nucleotides: TGTGCCAGCAGCCAAGGACCTAGCGCCTACAATGAGCAGTTCTTC.

V and J are TRBV7-2 and TRBJ1-2; D is possibly TRBD1 (5 bases). CDR3 length: 13 amino acids. Germline V CDR1 and CDR2: SGHTA, FQGNSA. The V end lost 5 bases, the J end lost 5 bases, and 12 bases lay between the germline ends. CDR3 in DNA: TGTGCCAGCAGCCACGACAGAAAGTATGGCTACACCTTC. Protein product: CASSHDRKYGYTF.

The count of this clone is one. V and J are TRBV10-2 and TRBJ1-1; D is uncertain. V gave up 4 bases and J gave up 1 base, with 10 bases separating them. CDR3 size: 14 residues. Looked up from germline, CDR1 is WSHSY and CDR2 is SAAADI. The CDR3 spells CASSGSSWNTEAFF. The CDR3 DNA reads TGCGCCAGCAGTGGGTCGAGTTGGAACACTGAAGCTTTCTTT.

J is TRBJ1-2 and V is TRBV28, with D perhaps matching TRBD1 (5 bases). Germline V CDR1 and CDR2: MDHEN, SYDVKM. This CDR3 region has 13 residues. The V and J ends lost 6 bases and 3 bases respectively, with 11 bases between them. CDR3 sequence: CASRPTGYYGYTF. CDR3 in DNA: TGTGCCAGCAGACCAACAGGCTACTATGGCTACACCTTC.

The chain has TRBV5-4 and TRBJ2-2; TRBD1 aligns across 8 bases. The CDR3 is made up of 15 amino acids. V lost 3 bases to trimming and J lost 4 bases; unmatched junction nucleotides: 5. Germline CDR1 is SGHNT and CDR2 is YYREEE (reference sequence). Written as DNA, the CDR3 is TGTGCCAGCAGCTCCCGGCAGGGGGCCACCGGGGAGCTGTTTTTT. Translating gives CASSSRQGATGELFF.

This sequence joins TRBV30 and TRBJ2-3; possibly TRBD2 for D (6 bases). Trimming took off 2 bases at V and 0 bases at J, with 15 bases between the two ends. This CDR3 has 16 residues. Germline V gene data show CDR1 as GTSNPN and CDR2 as SVGIG (reference sequence). CDR3 coding DNA: TGTGCCTGGAGTAGGGACTTTTCATCTAGCACAGATACGCAGTATTTT. This gives the protein CAWSRDFSSSTDTQYF.

This clone has a handful of counts. The chain has TRBV4-1 and TRBJ2-7; 9 positions agree with TRBD1. Per the germline V gene, CDR1 is MGHRA and CDR2 is YSYEKL. This CDR3 is built from 16 residues. V lost 3 bases and J lost 2; bases outside the gene matches: 8. CDR3 sequence reads: CASSQGWDRVTYEQYF. CDR3 DNA: TGCGCCAGCAGCCAGGGTTGGGACAGGGTAACCTACGAGCAGTACTTC.

The chain employs TRBV7-9 and TRBJ2-7; D gene ambiguous. V was shortened by 6 bases and J by 0 bases, with 9 bases between the two germline ends. Germline CDR1 is SEHNR and CDR2 is FQNEAQ (reference sequence). The CDR3 length is 13 residues. CDR3 loop: CASRPDNSYEQYF. CDR3 bases: TGTGCCAGCAGACCTGACAACTCCTACGAGCAGTACTTC.

The chain joins TRBV11-1 to TRBJ2-2, with D uncertain. Germline values: CDR1 SGHAT, CDR2 FQDESV (reference sequence). This CDR3 is 14 amino acids long. The V end was cut by 2 bases, the J end by 3 bases, with 7 bases between. The CDR3 sequence is CASSLNSHTGELFF. The CDR3 DNA follows: TGTGCCAGCAGCTTAAACAGTCACACCGGGGAGCTGTTTTTT.

The chain joins TRBV6-1 to TRBJ2-7; 13 bases align to TRBD2. Germline CDR1 and CDR2: MNHNS and SASEGT. The ends lost 2 bases at V and 5 bases at J; junction bases unmatched: 3. The CDR3 has 15 residues. CDR3 in amino acids: CASSERLAGGHEQYF. The DNA of the CDR3 is TGTGCCAGCAGTGAAAGACTAGCGGGAGGCCACGAGCAGTACTTC.

This clone was found a few times. The J gene is TRBJ1-2, the V gene TRBV19; D unclear. Germline assignment: CDR1 LNHDA and CDR2 SQIVND (reference sequence). The germline V and J ends were trimmed by 3 bases and 4 bases, with 9 bases remaining between them. The CDR3 covers 13 residues. The CDR3 DNA is TGTGCCAGTAGTATCGCCAGGCGCTATGGCTACACCTTC. This encodes CASSIARRYGYTF.

The chain uses TRBV28 and TRBJ2-2, with D maybe TRBD1 (6 bases). Germline CDR1 reads MDHEN; CDR2 reads SYDVKM. The CDR3 spans 15 residues. The V end was cut by 1 base, the J end by 2 bases, with 8 bases between. The CDR3 region has the DNA TGTGCCAGCAGTTTATACAGGGTTAACACCGGGGAGCTGTTTTTT. It yields the protein CASSLYRVNTGELFF.

As DNA, the CDR3 is TGTGCCAGCAGCACATGGCTAGCGCCCCAAGAGACCCAGTACTTC. Translation: CASSTWLAPQETQYF. The chain has TRBV7-2 and TRBJ2-5; tentatively, D is TRBD2 (6 bases). Trimming stripped 5 bases from V and 1 base from J, with 14 bases between. CDR1 is SGHTA, CDR2 FQGNSA, per germline. This CDR3 comprises 15 residues.

A few counts support this clone. The chain carries TRBV6-5 and TRBJ2-1, with 7 bases lining up with TRBD1. V gave up 6 bases and J gave up 9 bases; unmatched junction bases: 8. This CDR3 spans 13 amino acids. The germline V gene has CDR1 MNHEY and CDR2 SVGAGI. In DNA, the CDR3 is TGTGCCAGCAGGCCCGACAGGGCGGGTGAGCAGTTCTTC. Translating it yields CASRPDRAGEQFF.

The genes are TRBV15 and TRBJ2-2, with 7 bases fitting TRBD2. CDR3 length equals 16 residues. V lost 2 bases, J lost 0 bases, and 3 bases stayed unmatched. The germline V gene has CDR1 LNHNV and CDR2 YYDKDF (reference sequence). The CDR3: CATSRRDYSNTGELFF. The CDR3 DNA sequence: TGTGCCACCAGCAGACGGGACTATTCGAACACCGGGGAGCTGTTTTTT. Full variable domain (remainder filled in from reference TRBV15 and TRBJ2-2): DAMVIQNPRYQVTQFGKPVTLSCSQTLNHNVMYWYQQKSSQAPKLLFHYYDKDFNNEADTPDNFQSRRPNTSFCFLDIRSPGLGDTAMYLCATSRRDYSNTGELFFGEGSRLTVL.

This sequence joins TRBV2 and TRBJ2-5, with 8 bases aligning to TRBD1. The DNA end lines up better with TRBJ2-7; the J call may be wrong. CDR3 length: 15 amino acids. Germline V CDR1 and CDR2: SNHLY, FYNNEI. The chain's CDR3 is CASSEARTGRYEQYF. The CDR3 DNA reads TGTGCCAGCAGTGAAGCGCGGACAGGGCGGTACGAGCAGTACTTC.

The table lists this clone with a few counts. Distinct nucleotide sequences in the sample also encode this CDR3. The V gene is TRBV6-5, the J gene TRBJ2-7; TRBD1 matches at 11 bases. With V trimmed by 6 bases and J by 1 base, 5 bases remained unmatched. The CDR3 is 15 residues long. CDR1 is MNHEY and CDR2 is SVGAGI in the germline V gene. The CDR3 is CASSSGTGGSYEQYF. The DNA of the CDR3 is TGTGCCAGCAGCTCCGGGACAGGGGGGTCCTACGAGCAGTACTTC.

The chain employs TRBV5-6 and TRBJ1-2; D is possibly TRBD1 (5 bases). CDR1 is SGHDT, CDR2 YYEEEE, per germline. The CDR3 runs 15 residues. Trimming shortened V by 2 bases and J by 1 base, and 12 bases separated the two germline ends. Here the CDR3 reads CASSLMGGSNYGYTF. CDR3 coding DNA: TGTGCCAGCAGCTTAATGGGGGGAAGTAACTATGGCTACACCTTC. The full variable domain, completed using reference TRBV5-6 and TRBJ1-2, is DAGVTQSPTHLIKTRGQQVTLRCSPKSGHDTVSWYQQALGQGPQFIFQYYEEEERQRGNFPDRFSGHQFPNYSSELNVNALLLGDSALYLCASSLMGGSNYGYTFGSGTRLTVV.

The chain couples TRBV7-9 to TRBJ1-1, with a tentative D call TRBD1 (6 bases). The CDR3 sequence is 14 residues long. V gave up 4 bases and J gave up 1 base, with 10 bases separating them. Germline CDR1 and CDR2: SEHNR and FQNEAQ (reference sequence). The chain's CDR3 is CASSSGQQNTEAFF. CDR3 bases: TGTGCCAGCAGCTCCGGACAGCAGAACACTGAAGCTTTCTTT.

The J gene is TRBJ2-3, the V gene TRBV19; the D gene is possibly TRBD1 (6 bases). This CDR3 has 14 residues. The germline V gene encodes CDR1 LNHDA and CDR2 SQIVND (reference sequence). Trimming removed 5 bases at V and 0 bases at J, with 9 bases between. Written as DNA, the CDR3 is TGTGCCAGTAGTCATGGACAGAGCACAGATACGCAGTATTTT. Protein product: CASSHGQSTDTQYF.

This clone has more than one count but fewer than ten. The genes are TRBV5-1 and TRBJ1-4, with 7 bases matching TRBD1. CDR1 and CDR2 from the germline V gene are SGHRS and YFSETQ. V shed 0 bases and J 8 bases; nucleotides not matched to a gene: 7. This CDR3 is built from 15 residues. CDR3 sequence reads: CASSLAQGGGEKLFF. CDR3 coding DNA: TGCGCCAGCAGCTTGGCGCAGGGGGGAGGCGAAAAACTGTTTTTT.

The chain uses TRBV2 and TRBJ2-5; D is ambiguous. The DNA end is more similar to TRBJ2-7, so the J call may be wrong. Germline CDR1 is SNHLY and CDR2 is FYNNEI. The CDR3 length is 10 residues. The DNA of the CDR3 is TGTGCCAGCAGTGATCACGAGCAGTACTTC. Amino acid sequence: CASSDHEQYF.

This clone turned up a few times. The chain combines TRBV5-4 with TRBJ2-7; D is possibly TRBD2 (6 bases). The CDR3 spans 16 residues. V lost 4 bases and J 2 bases, leaving 19 bases between the germline ends. Per the germline V gene, CDR1 is SGHNT and CDR2 is YYREEE (reference sequence). The CDR3 region has the DNA TGTGCCAGCAGCAATCCCCTACGGGGGAAGCCCTACGAGCAGTACTTC. Translating it yields CASSNPLRGKPYEQYF.